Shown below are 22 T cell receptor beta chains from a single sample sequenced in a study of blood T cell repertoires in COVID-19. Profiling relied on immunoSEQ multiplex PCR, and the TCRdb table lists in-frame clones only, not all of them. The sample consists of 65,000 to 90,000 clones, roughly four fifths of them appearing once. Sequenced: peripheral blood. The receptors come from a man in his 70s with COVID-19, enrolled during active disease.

In DNA form, the CDR3 reads TGTGCCAGCAGCGCGGCAGGGGGCGGAGGCACTGAAGCTTTCTTT. Amino acids: CASSAAGGGGTEAFF. V usage is TRBV7-9 and J usage is TRBJ1-1; TRBD1 agrees at 8 bases. V lost 5 bases and J lost 4; bases outside the gene matches: 9. Germline V gene data show CDR1 as SEHNR and CDR2 as FQNEAQ (reference sequence). CDR3 length: 15 amino acids.

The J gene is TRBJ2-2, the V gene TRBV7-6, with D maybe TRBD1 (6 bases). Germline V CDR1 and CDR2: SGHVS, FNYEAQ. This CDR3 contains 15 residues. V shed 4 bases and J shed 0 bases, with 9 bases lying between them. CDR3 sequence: CASSSGGANTGELFF. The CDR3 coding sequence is TGTGCCAGCAGCTCTGGGGGCGCGAACACCGGGGAGCTGTTTTTT.

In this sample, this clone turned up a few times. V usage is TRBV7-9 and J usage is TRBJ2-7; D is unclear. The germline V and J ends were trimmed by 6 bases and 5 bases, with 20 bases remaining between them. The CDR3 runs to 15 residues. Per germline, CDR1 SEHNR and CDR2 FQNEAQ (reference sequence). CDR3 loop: CASSSLPSPQDEQYF. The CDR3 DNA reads TGTGCCAGCAGTTCGCTCCCGAGCCCCCAAGACGAGCAGTACTTC.

The CDR3 loop reads CASGTGNPFQPQHF. CDR3 nucleotides: TGTGCCAGTGGGACAGGTAATCCGTTTCAGCCCCAGCATTTT. The rearrangement joins TRBV19 to TRBJ1-5; TRBD1 matches 8 bases. Trimming removed 8 bases from V and 6 bases from J; junction bases left unmatched: 9. CDR3 length: 14 amino acids. The germline gives CDR1 LNHDA, CDR2 SQIVND (reference sequence).

This CDR3 reads CASSGTGVKSNYGYTF. CDR3 in DNA: TGTGCCAGCAGTGGAACAGGGGTGAAGAGTAACTATGGCTACACCTTC. The rearrangement links TRBV2 to TRBJ1-2; TRBD1 aligns across 7 bases. Trimming took 4 bases from V and 1 from J; bases not matched to a gene: 9. The CDR3 has 16 amino acids. Germline lookup yields CDR1 SNHLY and CDR2 FYNNEI. The complete variable domain, with remaining parts taken from reference TRBV2 and TRBJ1-2, reads EPEVTQTPSHQVTQMGQEVILRCVPISNHLYFYWYRQILGQKVEFLVSFYNNEISEKSEIFDDQFSVERPDGSNFTLKIRSTKLEDSAMYFCASSGTGVKSNYGYTFGSGTRLTVV.

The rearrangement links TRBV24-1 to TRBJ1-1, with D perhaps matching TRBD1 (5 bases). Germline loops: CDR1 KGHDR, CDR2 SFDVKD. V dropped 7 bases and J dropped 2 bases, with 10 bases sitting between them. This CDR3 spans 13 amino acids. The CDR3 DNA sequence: TGTGCCACCAGATTGACAGAAAACACTGAAGCTTTCTTT. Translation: CATRLTENTEAFF.

The CDR3 nucleotides read TGCGCCAGCAGCCAACCTGGACAGTTAAACTACAATGAGCAGTTCTTC. It is translated as CASSQPGQLNYNEQFF. The chain joins TRBV4-1 to TRBJ2-1; D might be TRBD1 (6 bases). The CDR3 is made up of 16 amino acids. V shed 2 bases and J shed 3 bases, with 14 bases lying between them. In germline, CDR1 is MGHRA, CDR2 YSYEKL.

CDR3 loop: CASRRMDGGGGTEAFF. CDR3 sequence (DNA): TGTGCCAGCAGAAGGATGGATGGGGGAGGAGGCACTGAAGCTTTCTTT. The chain uses TRBV2 and TRBJ1-1; weak D call: TRBD1 (5 bases). The germline V and J ends were trimmed by 6 bases and 4 bases, with 21 bases remaining between them. The CDR3 extends over 16 amino acids. The germline gives CDR1 SNHLY, CDR2 FYNNEI.

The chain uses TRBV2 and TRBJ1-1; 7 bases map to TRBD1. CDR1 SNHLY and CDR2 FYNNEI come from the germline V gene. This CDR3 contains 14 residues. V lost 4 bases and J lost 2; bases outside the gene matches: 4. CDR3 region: CASSAQGGNTEAFF. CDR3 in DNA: TGTGCCAGCAGTGCTCAGGGGGGAAACACTGAAGCTTTCTTT.

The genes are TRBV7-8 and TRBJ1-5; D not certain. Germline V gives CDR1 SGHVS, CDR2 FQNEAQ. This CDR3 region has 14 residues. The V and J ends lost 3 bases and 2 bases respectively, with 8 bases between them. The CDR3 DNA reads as TGTGCCAGCAGCTTCGGGGTCGGCAATCAGCCCCAGCATTTT. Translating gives CASSFGVGNQPQHF.

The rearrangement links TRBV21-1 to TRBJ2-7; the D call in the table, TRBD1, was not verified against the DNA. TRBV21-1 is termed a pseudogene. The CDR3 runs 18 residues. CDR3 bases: TGTGCCAGCAGCAAAGCTACCGCCCCGGCAGGATTTCCCTACGAGCAGTACTTC. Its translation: CASSKATAPAGFPYEQYF.

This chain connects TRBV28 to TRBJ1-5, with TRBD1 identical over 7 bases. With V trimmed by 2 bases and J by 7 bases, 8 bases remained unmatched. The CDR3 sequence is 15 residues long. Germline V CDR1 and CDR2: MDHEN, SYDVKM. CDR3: CASSLGGGAGQPQHF. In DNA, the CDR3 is TGTGCCAGCAGTTTAGGAGGGGGCGCGGGGCAGCCCCAGCATTTT.

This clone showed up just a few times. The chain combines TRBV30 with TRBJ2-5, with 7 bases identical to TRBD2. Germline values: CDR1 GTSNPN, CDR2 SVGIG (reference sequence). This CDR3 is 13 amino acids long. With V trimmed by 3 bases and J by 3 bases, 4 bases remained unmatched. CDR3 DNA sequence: TGTGCCTGGAGCCCCGCGGGGGAAGAGACCCAGTACTTC. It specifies CAWSPAGEETQYF.

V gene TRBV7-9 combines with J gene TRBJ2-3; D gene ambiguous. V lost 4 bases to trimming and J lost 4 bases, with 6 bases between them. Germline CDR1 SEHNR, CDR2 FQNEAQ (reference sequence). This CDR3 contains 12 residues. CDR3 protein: CASSSTSDTQYF. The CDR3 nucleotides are TGTGCCAGCAGCTCAACTTCAGATACGCAGTATTTT.

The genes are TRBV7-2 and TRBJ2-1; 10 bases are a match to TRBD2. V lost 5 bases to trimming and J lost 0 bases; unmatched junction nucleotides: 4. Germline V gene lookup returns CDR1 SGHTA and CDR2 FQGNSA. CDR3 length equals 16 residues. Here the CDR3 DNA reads TGTGCCAGCAGCCCCGGACTAGCGGCCTCCTACAATGAGCAGTTCTTC. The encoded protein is CASSPGLAASYNEQFF.

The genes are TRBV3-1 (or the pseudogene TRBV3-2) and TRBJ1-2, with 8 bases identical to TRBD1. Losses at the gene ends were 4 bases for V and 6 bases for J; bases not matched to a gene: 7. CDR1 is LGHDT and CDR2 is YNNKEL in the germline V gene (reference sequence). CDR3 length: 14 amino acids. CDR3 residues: CASSRTQGENGYTF. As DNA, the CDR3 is TGTGCCAGCAGCCGAACACAGGGGGAGAATGGCTACACCTTC.

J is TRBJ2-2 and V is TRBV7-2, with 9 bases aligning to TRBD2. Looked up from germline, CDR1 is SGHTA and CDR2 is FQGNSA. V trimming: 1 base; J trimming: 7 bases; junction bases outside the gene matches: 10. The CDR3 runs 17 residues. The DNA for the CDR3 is TGTGCCAGCAGCTTAGGAGGGGGCGGGAGGGGTGGCGGGGAGCTGTTTTTT. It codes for CASSLGGGGRGGGELFF.

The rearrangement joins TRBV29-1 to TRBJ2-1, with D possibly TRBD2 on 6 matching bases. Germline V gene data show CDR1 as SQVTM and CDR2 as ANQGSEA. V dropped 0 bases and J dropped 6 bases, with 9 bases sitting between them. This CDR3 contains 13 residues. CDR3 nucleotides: TGCAGCGTTGAAGAAGGCGGGGCCAATGAGCAGTTCTTC. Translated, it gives CSVEEGGANEQFF.

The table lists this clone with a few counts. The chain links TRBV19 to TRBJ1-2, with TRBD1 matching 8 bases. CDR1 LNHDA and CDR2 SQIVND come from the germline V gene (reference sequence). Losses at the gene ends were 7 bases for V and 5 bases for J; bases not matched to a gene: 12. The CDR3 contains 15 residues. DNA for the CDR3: TGTGCCAGTACCCCAGGGGGCGGGACATCGTATGGCTACACCTTC. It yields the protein CASTPGGGTSYGYTF.

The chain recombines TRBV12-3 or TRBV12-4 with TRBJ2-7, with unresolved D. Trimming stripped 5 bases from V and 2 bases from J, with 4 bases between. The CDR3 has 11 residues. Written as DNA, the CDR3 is TGTGCCAGCAGTCTTACCTACGAGCAGTACTTC. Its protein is CASSLTYEQYF.

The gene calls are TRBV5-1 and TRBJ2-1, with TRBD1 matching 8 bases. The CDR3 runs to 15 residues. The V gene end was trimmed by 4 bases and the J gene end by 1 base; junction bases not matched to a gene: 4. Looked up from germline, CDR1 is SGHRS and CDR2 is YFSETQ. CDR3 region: CASSPGQGSYNEQFF. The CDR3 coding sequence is TGCGCCAGCAGCCCAGGACAGGGTTCCTACAATGAGCAGTTCTTC.

CDR3 amino acids: CASSQDGPTSTDTQYF. DNA for the CDR3: TGCGCCAGCAGCCAAGATGGGCCAACTAGCACAGATACGCAGTATTTT. This chain joins TRBV4-3 and TRBJ2-3; D is uncertain. Germline loops: CDR1 LGHNA, CDR2 YSLEER. V lost 0 bases to trimming and J lost 0 bases, with 10 bases between them. CDR3 size: 16 residues.